This T cell receptor (beta chain) was retrieved from a study of cytomegalovirus exposure and HLA in healthy donors. CDR3 size: 13 residues. The V end lost 5 bases, the J end lost 3 bases, and 11 bases lay between the germline ends. The germline V gene has CDR1 MNHEY and CDR2 SVGAGI. PCR used 60 Vbeta primers and 13 Jbeta primers. Method: immunoSEQ multiplex PCR; TCRdb's copy keeps in-frame clones and lacks some. The repertoire includes about 160,000 clones, around 79% of them detected once, and 3.1% sits in the top ten. This rearrangement joins TRBV6-5 to TRBJ2-7; a weak D match, TRBD1 (6 bases). The sample comprised PBMCs. The clonotype was recovered from a woman aged 35 to 49 in good health and CMV-seronegative. CDR3 bases: TGTGCCAGCAGTATAGACAGGAGCTACGAGCAGTACTTC. This gives the protein CASSIDRSYEQYF.